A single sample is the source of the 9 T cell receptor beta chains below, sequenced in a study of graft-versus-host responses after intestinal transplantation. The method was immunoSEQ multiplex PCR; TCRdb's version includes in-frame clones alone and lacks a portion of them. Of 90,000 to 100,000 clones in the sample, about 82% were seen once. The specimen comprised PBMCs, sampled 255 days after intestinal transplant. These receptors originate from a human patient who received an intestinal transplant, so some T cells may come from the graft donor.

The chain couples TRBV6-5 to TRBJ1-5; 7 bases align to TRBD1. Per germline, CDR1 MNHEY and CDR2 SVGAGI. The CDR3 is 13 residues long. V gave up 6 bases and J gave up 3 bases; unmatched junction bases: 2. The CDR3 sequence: CASRGGVNQPQHF. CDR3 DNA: TGTGCCAGCAGAGGGGGCGTCAATCAGCCCCAGCATTTT.

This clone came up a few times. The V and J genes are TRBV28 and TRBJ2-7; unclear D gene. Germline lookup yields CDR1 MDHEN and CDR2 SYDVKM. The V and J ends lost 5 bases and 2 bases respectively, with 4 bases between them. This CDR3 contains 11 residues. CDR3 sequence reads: CASSQAYEQYF. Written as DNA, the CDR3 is TGTGCCAGCAGTCAAGCCTACGAGCAGTACTTC. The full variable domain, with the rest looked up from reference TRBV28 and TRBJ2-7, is DVKVTQSSRYLVKRTGEKVFLECVQDMDHENMFWYRQDPGLGLRLIYFSYDVKMKEKGDIPEGYSVSREKKERFSLILESASTNQTSMYLCASSQAYEQYFGPGTRLTVT.

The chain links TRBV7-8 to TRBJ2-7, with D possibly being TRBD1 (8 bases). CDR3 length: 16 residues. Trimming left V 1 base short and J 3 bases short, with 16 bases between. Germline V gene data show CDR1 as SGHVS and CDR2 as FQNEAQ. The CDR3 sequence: CASSLEGGTGSYEQYF. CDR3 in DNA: TGTGCCAGCAGCTTAGAGGGGGGGACAGGAAGCTACGAGCAGTACTTC.

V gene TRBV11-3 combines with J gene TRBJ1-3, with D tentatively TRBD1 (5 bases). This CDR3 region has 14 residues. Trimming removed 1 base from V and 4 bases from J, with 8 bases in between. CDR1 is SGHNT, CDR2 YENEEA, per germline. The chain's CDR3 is CASSLGGIGNTIYF. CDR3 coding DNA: TGTGCCAGCAGCTTAGGGGGGATCGGAAACACCATATATTTT.

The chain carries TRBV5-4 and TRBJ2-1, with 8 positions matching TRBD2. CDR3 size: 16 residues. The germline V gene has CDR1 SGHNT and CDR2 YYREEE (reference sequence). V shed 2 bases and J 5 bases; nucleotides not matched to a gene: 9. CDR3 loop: CASSFRRLAKDNEQFF. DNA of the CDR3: TGTGCCAGCAGCTTTCGCAGACTAGCGAAAGACAATGAGCAGTTCTTC. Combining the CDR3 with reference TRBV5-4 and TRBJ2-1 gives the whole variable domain ETGVTQSPTHLIKTRGQQVTLRCSSQSGHNTVSWYQQALGQGPQFIFQYYREEENGRGNFPPRFSGLQFPNYSSELNVNALELDDSALYLCASSFRRLAKDNEQFFGPGTRLTVL.

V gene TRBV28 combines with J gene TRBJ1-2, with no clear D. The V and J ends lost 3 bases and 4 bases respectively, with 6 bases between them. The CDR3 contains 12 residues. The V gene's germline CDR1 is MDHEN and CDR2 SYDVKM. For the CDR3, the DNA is TGTGCCAGCAGTTTGCGCTTCTATGGCTACACCTTC. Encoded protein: CASSLRFYGYTF.

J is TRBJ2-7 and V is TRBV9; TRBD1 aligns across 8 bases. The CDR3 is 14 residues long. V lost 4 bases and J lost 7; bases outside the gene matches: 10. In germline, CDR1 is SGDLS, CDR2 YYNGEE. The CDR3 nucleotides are TGTGCCAGCAGCCCAACAGGGGGGCCGGGTGAGCAGTACTTC. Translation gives CASSPTGGPGEQYF.

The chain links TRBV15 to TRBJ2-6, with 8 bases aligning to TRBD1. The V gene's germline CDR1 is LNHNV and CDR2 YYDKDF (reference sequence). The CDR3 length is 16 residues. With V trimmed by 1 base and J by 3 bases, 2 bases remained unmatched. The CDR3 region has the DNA TGTGCCACCAGCAGAGCCAGGGGGCTTGGGGCCAACGTCCTGACTTTC. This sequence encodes CATSRARGLGANVLTF.

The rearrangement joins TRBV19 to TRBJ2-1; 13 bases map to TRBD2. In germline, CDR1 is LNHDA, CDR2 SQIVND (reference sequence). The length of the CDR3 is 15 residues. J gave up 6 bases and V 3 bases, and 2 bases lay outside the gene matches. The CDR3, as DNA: TGTGCCAGTAGTATTGGGACTAGCGGGATCAATGAGCAGTTCTTC. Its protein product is CASSIGTSGINEQFF. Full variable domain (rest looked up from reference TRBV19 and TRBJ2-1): DGGITQSPKYLFRKEGQNVTLSCEQNLNHDAMYWYRQDPGQGLRLIYYSQIVNDFQKGDIAEGYSVSREKKESFPLTVTSAQKNPTAFYLCASSIGTSGINEQFFGPGTRLTVL.